Here is one T cell receptor (beta chain) with its context. The CDR3 length is 15 residues. The germline V gene encodes CDR1 LNHDA and CDR2 SQIVND (reference sequence). Trimming took 5 bases from V and 3 from J; bases not matched to a gene: 3. The sample is drawn from a study of blood T cell repertoires in COVID-19. At the level of the study: The cDNA or gDNA used as material had been derived from T cells, B-cell-depleted T cells, or PBMCs.

Original data processing: It was from reference gene primer amplification that nucleated cell counts were estimated. Using immunoSEQ multiplex PCR, the repertoire was profiled, and TCRdb retains in-frame clones only, with some absent. That table gives V, J and clone size, and the DNA gave D and trimming. The repertoire includes over 80,000 clones, about 89% of them detected once, and under 13% sits in the top ten. V usage is TRBV19 and J usage is TRBJ1-3, with 11 bases that match TRBD1. The sequence derives from a man aged 50 to 59 with acute or convalescent COVID-19. Sequences were obtained from peripheral blood. The CDR3, as DNA: TGTGCCAGTAGTCTGGACAGGGGGCTTGGAAACACCATATATTTT. The encoded protein is CASSLDRGLGNTIYF.